This T cell receptor beta chain was sequenced in a study of T cell responses to AZD1222 COVID-19 vaccine (dated by TCRdb to the early 2020s). With respect to the entire study: Because spike-specific TCR depth and breadth did not differ between the two schedules, AZD1222 recipients who got a second dose at roughly 4 weeks were pooled with those who got a second dose at roughly 12 weeks. Enrollment into the trials was organized by age into subgroups of 18-55, 56-69 and 70-plus years, and those subgroups contained around 150, 28 and 57 TCR-sequenced participants, respectively. TCR sequencing covered roughly 230 trial participants: roughly 200 given two doses of AZD1222 and around 25 given two doses of MenACWY control vaccine.

The CDR3 regions of human TCRbeta chains were subjected to immunosequencing. The original pipeline was this. TCRs in the repertoires were matched against a reference library of SARS-CoV-2-specific TCRs that had been generated with the MIRA antigen-specificity platform. Breadth was defined as the fraction of unique TCRs that were SARS-CoV-2-associated. Depth was defined as the fraction of total T cells that were SARS-CoV-2-associated. Using the MIRA data, each spike-specific TCR was assigned both to the spike region to which the TCR was reactive and to a CD4 or CD8 class. Log10-transformed breadth and depth values were compared by one-way ANOVA with Sidak's multiple comparisons tests. Not all clones reach the TCRdb copy of this immuneACCESS table, which keeps in-frame sequences only. Checked studies attribute under half of the gap to unresolved V genes and leave the rest unexplained. Clone size and the V and J calls come from that table; the DNA yielded D and trimming. Within this sample are around 100,000 clones, with roughly 86% of them counted one time only. More than 4.5% of the sample rests with the top ten.

The study at large found these results: In the small 56-69-year group, the increase in depth fell short of significance, most likely because of low power. Most participants were white British and females outnumbered males, and the authors suggested that clonal diversity may have been underestimated. Nearly half of unique spike-specific TCRs reportedly recognized epitopes outside regions mutated in the B.1.351 and B.1.1.7 variants. A significant rise in spike-specific TCR breadth and depth was observed after two AZD1222 doses relative to day 0 and relative to MenACWY recipients. CD4 TCRs associated with the vaccine covered the entire spike protein, and the dominant responses were in regions 160-218 and 743-854. Conclusions about previously exposed vaccinees are limited because only five to seven AZD1222 recipients were SARS-CoV-2 seropositive at baseline. Because no samples from the day 14 peak response were available, repertoires could be characterized only after the peak T cell response.

Worth noting for this clone: Its antigen has not been determined. The sample holds no much larger clone one base away, and base qualities are not on file.

The CDR3 starts with the cysteine, ends with the phenylalanine, and has 15 residues. Solely the CDR3 DNA is kept, with 45 bases framed from the first base. For CDR1 and CDR2, the germline V gene lists MNHEY and SVGAGI. At the junction V is shortened by 8 bases and J by 1 base; bases outside the gene matches: 2. What the time point label conveys for this sample: baseline before first vaccination. The vaccinee samples were drawn from two UK trials, COV001 and COV002, one of which was a single-blind randomized controlled phase 2/3 trial testing AZD1222 (ChAdOx1 nCoV-19) in healthy adults. For TCRbeta chain sequencing, PBMC samples from trial participants were taken at day 0 and at day 28 after the second dose.

This clonotype was sampled from an adult in good health. The chain couples TRBV6-5 to TRBJ1-4; TRBD1 matches 12 bases in the middle. The specimen was peripheral blood, collected on day 0 of AZD1222 vaccination. Here the CDR3 is given as CASRDRGRTNEKLFF. In nucleotides, the sequence is TGTGCCAGCCGGGACAGGGGGCGAACTAATGAAAAACTGTTTTTT.